What follows is one TCR beta chain and its context. Its antigen is as yet unknown. The junction does not match germline at one end; this may be a read error. This record comes from a study of CD8+CD57+ T cells in acquired aplastic anemia. Broader study findings: Both patients and controls carried the same twenty-nine CD8+ CDR3 sequences.

Patients who underwent sequencing had shown CD8+CD57+ cell expansion by flow cytometry. At the time of blood sampling, patients had not yet received any therapy. TCR beta VDJ and CDR3 profiles were obtained from a genomic DNA template. TCRdb reprocessed the reads with MiXCR, giving one entry per CDR3 protein. The sample has around 210,000 distinct CDR3 sequences; approximately 60% are singletons. CDR3 length: 15 residues. Germline V gene lookup returns CDR1 LNHNV and CDR2 YYDKDF (reference sequence). This rearrangement joins TRBV15 to TRBJ2-5, with 8 bases that match TRBD2. What was sequenced was sorted CD4+, CD8+, or CD8+CD57+ T cells (not recorded which) from PBMCs. The clonotype comes from a human donor with aplastic anemia. The CDR3 spells CATSSASGGGETQHF. CDR3 nucleotides: TGTGCCACCAGCAGCGCCAGCGGGGGAGGAGAGACCCAGCACTTC. Together with reference TRBV15 and TRBJ2-5, the CDR3 gives the full variable domain: DAMVIQNPRYQVTQFGKPVTLSCSQTLNHNVMYWYQQKSSQAPKLLFHYYDKDFNNEADTPDNFQSRRPNTSFCFLDIRSPGLGDTAMYLCATSSASGGGETQHFGPGTRLLVL.